The entry below gives a single T cell receptor beta chain sequence along with its context. The CDR3 contains 14 residues. The ends were cut back, 0 bases at V and 3 bases at J, with 10 bases in the middle. From germline, CDR1 is SGDLS and CDR2 YYNGEE. This sample is drawn from a study of blood T cell repertoires in COVID-19. Study background: Collection of acute and convalescent COVID-19 samples took place in the United States, Italy and Spain.

Per the authors' pipeline: By means of reference gene primer amplification, nucleated cell counts were estimated. Produced via immunoSEQ multiplex PCR; TCRdb's table is partial and in-frame only. The DNA gave D and trimming, while V, J and clone size come from that table. The sample has around 120,000 clones; less than 90% are singletons. Sequencing was performed on peripheral blood. This chain uses TRBV9 with TRBJ2-7, with D perhaps matching TRBD2 (6 bases). The TCR was taken from a man under 40 with acute or convalescent COVID-19. The CDR3 spells CASSVGAGNYEQYF. The CDR3 nucleotides are TGTGCCAGCAGCGTAGGTGCGGGAAACTACGAGCAGTACTTC.